A single sample gave rise to the 32 T cell receptor beta chains below, sequenced in a study of shared clonotypes between healthy human individuals (dated by TCRdb to the early 2020s). To prepare the library, the immunoSEQ multiplex PCR assay was applied. TCRdb limited this immuneACCESS table to in-frame rearrangements with V and J called. A share of clones is missing; checked studies link under half to unresolved V genes, and the rest is unexplained. For this sample the table gives some 2,000,000 clones, of which 90% to 95% were detected only once. The top ten clonotypes cover under 0.15% of the sample. Sequencing was done on a sample of naive CD4+ T cells sorted from blood. The intended sense of this specimen's cell subset or site label: CD45RA+ positively selected. The origin of the receptors is a man aged 18-30 years in good health.

This clone has only one observation. Other DNA sequences in this sample translate to the same CDR3. This chain links TRBV30 with TRBJ1-1; possibly TRBD1 for D (5 bases). Germline V gene sequence: CDR1 GTSNPN, CDR2 SVGIG (reference sequence). V gave up 7 bases and J gave up 0 bases, with 9 bases separating them. The CDR3 totals 12 residues. In DNA, the CDR3 is TGTGCCTTCGGACAAATGAACACTGAAGCTTTCTTT. It is translated as CAFGQMNTEAFF.

The V and J genes are TRBV11-2 and TRBJ2-3, with 7 bases lining up with TRBD2. The CDR3 spans 15 residues. Trimming cost V 3 bases and J 3 bases; bases outside gene matches: 6. Per germline, CDR1 SGHAT and CDR2 FQNNGV. The CDR3 protein is CASSFAGVGTDTQYF. The CDR3, as DNA: TGTGCCAGCAGCTTCGCGGGAGTAGGGACAGATACGCAGTATTTT.

The chain uses TRBV19 and TRBJ2-1, with a tentative D call TRBD2 (6 bases). The germline CDR1 and CDR2 sequences are LNHDA and SQIVND (reference sequence). This CDR3 has 11 amino acids. V lost 4 bases and J lost 9, with 7 bases in between. The CDR3 is CASSRTIEQFF. Written as DNA, the CDR3 is TGTGCCAGTAGTAGGACTATTGAGCAGTTCTTC.

Turning to this clone: The sample carries other DNA sequences with the same CDR3. This sequence joins TRBV10-3 and TRBJ2-7; D remains unclear. The V and J ends lost 3 bases and 4 bases respectively, with 4 bases between them. Germline V gene sequence: CDR1 ENHRY, CDR2 SYGVKD. CDR3 length equals 11 residues. This CDR3 is CAISDSYEQYF. The CDR3 nucleotides read TGTGCCATCAGTGATAGTTACGAGCAGTACTTC.

V gene TRBV6-1 combines with J gene TRBJ2-3; TRBD1 matches at 9 bases. The CDR3 is 15 residues long. Trimming removed 4 bases from V and 3 bases from J; junction bases left unmatched: 5. Germline V gene sequence: CDR1 MNHNS, CDR2 SASEGT. The CDR3 reads CASSALDRGTDTQYF. CDR3 nucleotides: TGTGCCAGCAGTGCCCTGGACAGGGGAACAGATACGCAGTATTTT.

Concerning this clone itself: The sample has other DNA sequences that encode this CDR3 too. V and J are TRBV6-5 and TRBJ2-7; the D is unclear. The V end was cut by 4 bases, the J end by 4 bases, with 5 bases between. From germline, CDR1 is MNHEY and CDR2 SVGAGI. This CDR3 comprises 11 residues. The CDR3 DNA is TGTGCCAGCAGTTCCAGGTACGAGCAGTACTTC. It specifies CASSSRYEQYF.

This chain joins TRBV4-3 and TRBJ2-1; 7 bases are a match to TRBD1. The ends lost 2 bases at V and 2 bases at J; junction bases unmatched: 6. The CDR3 has 16 residues. The germline CDR1 and CDR2 sequences are LGHNA and YSLEER. The CDR3: CASSQTTGTAYNEQFF. The CDR3 nucleotides read TGCGCCAGCAGCCAAACGACCGGGACAGCCTACAATGAGCAGTTCTTC.

Notes on this clone: Other DNA sequences of this sample code for an identical CDR3. As DNA, the CDR3 is TGCGCCAGCAGCCAAGATTTTGGGTCTGGAAACACCATATATTTT. Translated, it gives CASSQDFGSGNTIYF. V is TRBV4-3 and J is TRBJ1-3; D remains unclear. V shed 0 bases and J shed 1 base, with 7 bases lying between them. CDR1 is LGHNA and CDR2 is YSLEER in the germline V gene. This CDR3 comprises 15 residues.

The chain is built from TRBV4-3 and TRBJ2-7; weak D call: TRBD2 (5 bases). Germline-derived CDR1 and CDR2 are LGHNA and YSLEER. The CDR3 has 15 amino acids. Trimming shortened V by 1 base and J by 3 bases, and 13 bases separated the two germline ends. The CDR3 nucleotides read TGCGCCAGCAGCCAAGGTTTCGGGATCATCTACGAGCAGTACTTC. Translated: CASSQGFGIIYEQYF.

The chain couples TRBV7-9 to TRBJ1-2; D uncertain. CDR3 size: 12 residues. V was cut by 0 bases and J by 6 bases, with 5 bases left in between. Germline V gene data show CDR1 as SEHNR and CDR2 as FQNEAQ (reference sequence). CDR3 nucleotides: TGTGCCAGCAGCTTAGCGAGAGATGGCTACACCTTC. Translation gives CASSLARDGYTF.

This clone was recorded once. V and J are TRBV29-1 and TRBJ2-6; 8 bases align to TRBD1. V gave up 4 bases and J gave up 2 bases; unmatched junction bases: 7. Germline V gives CDR1 SQVTM, CDR2 ANQGSEA. This CDR3 spans 16 amino acids. CDR3 coding DNA: TGCAGCGTTGGTTCCCGACAGGGGACTGGGGCCAACGTCCTGACTTTC. Protein product: CSVGSRQGTGANVLTF.

The chain has TRBV5-8 and TRBJ1-4, with a weak D call TRBD1 (5 bases). The CDR3 is 13 amino acids. From germline, CDR1 is SGHTS and CDR2 YDEGEE. V gave up 4 bases and J gave up 8 bases, with 12 bases separating them. CDR3 residues: CASSPEGTEKLFF. CDR3 nucleotides: TGTGCCAGCAGCCCGGAGGGGACGGAAAAACTGTTTTTT.

The genes are TRBV2 and TRBJ2-7; D uncertain. Trimming left V 6 bases short and J 0 bases short, with 15 bases between. The CDR3 has 15 residues. Germline V lookup: CDR1 SNHLY, CDR2 FYNNEI. The chain's CDR3 is CASRKEPVASYEQYF. CDR3 bases: TGTGCCAGCAGGAAGGAGCCTGTAGCCTCCTACGAGCAGTACTTC.

Note on this clone: Additional DNA sequences in this sample encode the identical CDR3. The chain carries TRBV27 and TRBJ2-3, with no clear D. Trimming shortened V by 1 base and J by 3 bases, and 5 bases separated the two germline ends. The germline V gene has CDR1 MNHEY and CDR2 SMNVEV (reference sequence). The CDR3 spans 13 residues. Written as DNA, the CDR3 is TGTGCCAGCAGTTTATTAGGAACAGATACGCAGTATTTT. Its protein product is CASSLLGTDTQYF.

The rearrangement links TRBV6-1 to TRBJ2-2; TRBD2 aligns across 13 bases. The CDR3 totals 20 residues. Germline assignment: CDR1 MNHNS and CDR2 SASEGT. With V trimmed by 0 bases and J by 1 base, 8 bases remained unmatched. The CDR3 reads CASSEAVGLAGALNTGELFF. CDR3 bases: TGTGCCAGCAGTGAAGCAGTAGGACTAGCGGGGGCCTTGAACACCGGGGAGCTGTTTTTT.

This chain uses TRBV25-1 with TRBJ1-4; D call uncertain. The germline V gene encodes CDR1 MGHDK and CDR2 SYGVNS. The CDR3 has 13 residues. Trimming removed 3 bases at V and 7 bases at J, with 9 bases between. The CDR3 region has the DNA TGTGCCAGCAGTGACTACATTGTTGAAAAACTGTTTTTT. This sequence encodes CASSDYIVEKLFF.

The rearrangement links TRBV6-5 to TRBJ2-5; the match to TRBD1 covers 9 bases. Germline V gene data show CDR1 as MNHEY and CDR2 as SVGAGI. V lost 5 bases to trimming and J lost 4 bases; unmatched junction nucleotides: 5. The CDR3 runs to 14 residues. This CDR3 is CASSATGGPETQYF. CDR3 coding DNA: TGTGCCAGCAGTGCTACAGGGGGCCCAGAGACCCAGTACTTC.

The chain joins TRBV7-2 to TRBJ2-1; maybe TRBD1 (5 bases). Germline V CDR1 and CDR2: SGHTA, FQGNSA. Trimming removed 0 bases from V and 7 bases from J, with 13 bases in between. The CDR3 contains 15 residues. The CDR3 region is CASSLARQGGNEQFF. DNA of the CDR3: TGTGCCAGCAGCTTAGCACGGCAGGGCGGAAATGAGCAGTTCTTC.

This clone was detected only once. The V and J genes are TRBV6-6 and TRBJ1-2; TRBD1 aligns across 7 bases. The V gene end was trimmed by 6 bases and the J gene end by 2 bases; junction bases not matched to a gene: 6. The length of the CDR3 is 14 residues. Per the germline V gene, CDR1 is MNHNY and CDR2 is SVGAGI (reference sequence). The CDR3 nucleotides are TGTGCCAGCAGAAGAGGGACAGACAACTATGGCTACACCTTC. Translating it yields CASRRGTDNYGYTF.

V and J are TRBV18 and TRBJ1-2, with TRBD1 matching 9 bases. The CDR3 extends over 15 amino acids. In germline, CDR1 is KGHSH, CDR2 LQKENI. V lost 3 bases to trimming and J lost 4 bases; unmatched junction nucleotides: 6. The CDR3 DNA follows: TGTGCCAGCTCACCCGGGACAGGGATGGGCTATGGCTACACCTTC. This gives the protein CASSPGTGMGYGYTF.

The chain uses TRBV19 and TRBJ1-2, with 7 bases identical to TRBD1. This CDR3 comprises 14 residues. The V and J ends lost 4 bases and 4 bases, in that order; junction bases with no gene match: 6. The V gene's germline CDR1 is LNHDA and CDR2 SQIVND (reference sequence). CDR3: CASSTPGTVYGYTF. The CDR3 DNA is TGTGCCAGTAGTACCCCCGGGACAGTCTATGGCTACACCTTC.

The rearrangement uses TRBV19 and TRBJ1-1; no reliable D call. This CDR3 spans 13 amino acids. Germline-derived CDR1 and CDR2 are LNHDA and SQIVND (reference sequence). Trimming stripped 2 bases from V and 1 base from J, with 5 bases between. The CDR3 DNA follows: TGTGCCAGTAGTATACAAGCGAACACTGAAGCTTTCTTT. Protein product: CASSIQANTEAFF.

The chain recombines TRBV7-9 with TRBJ1-4; 10 bases agree with TRBD1. The CDR3 spans 17 residues. Germline V gene lookup returns CDR1 SEHNR and CDR2 FQNEAQ (reference sequence). V gave up 5 bases and J gave up 0 bases; unmatched junction bases: 6. CDR3 protein: CASSRPGQGTTNEKLFF. Here the CDR3 DNA reads TGTGCCAGCAGCCGTCCGGGACAGGGGACAACTAATGAAAAACTGTTTTTT.

The sample holds one count of this clone. This chain connects TRBV10-3 to TRBJ2-2; 10 nucleotides agree with TRBD2. The junction had 6 bases not matched to a gene; V was cut back by 5 bases and J by 9 bases. This CDR3 contains 14 residues. The germline V gene encodes CDR1 ENHRY and CDR2 SYGVKD. For the CDR3, the DNA is TGTGCCATCAGTCCAGCGGGGGGGCCTCGGGAGCTGTTTTTT. This codes for CAISPAGGPRELFF.

The chain has TRBV6-1 and TRBJ2-3; perhaps D is TRBD1 or TRBD2 (5 bases each). Germline V CDR1 and CDR2: MNHNS, SASEGT. CDR3 length: 14 amino acids. V was shortened by 3 bases and J by 7 bases, with 14 bases between the two germline ends. This chain's CDR3 is CASSEGRAPNTQYF. CDR3 bases: TGTGCCAGCAGTGAGGGACGCGCGCCGAATACGCAGTATTTT.

With respect to this clone: This same CDR3 is encoded by further DNA sequences in the sample. CDR3 coding DNA: TGCAGCGTTGAAGGGAGCTCCTACGAGCAGTACTTC. It yields the protein CSVEGSSYEQYF. The chain links TRBV29-1 to TRBJ2-7; D ambiguous. Germline V CDR1 and CDR2: SQVTM, ANQGSEA. CDR3 length equals 12 residues. Deletions cut 1 base from V and 0 bases from J, with 4 bases between.

The V and J genes are TRBV7-2 and TRBJ2-1; D not resolved. Trimming stripped 3 bases from V and 4 bases from J, with 7 bases between. The CDR3 runs 13 residues. The germline CDR1 and CDR2 sequences are SGHTA and FQGNSA. Here the CDR3 DNA reads TGTGCCAGCAGCTTGAACACTTACAATGAGCAGTTCTTC. Protein sequence: CASSLNTYNEQFF.

As for this clone: Within the sample, other DNA sequences also encode this same CDR3. The V and J genes are TRBV6-6 and TRBJ1-2; TRBD1 might be the D (6 bases). The ends were cut back, 0 bases at V and 0 bases at J, with 8 bases in the middle. Germline-derived CDR1 and CDR2 are MNHNY and SVGAGI (reference sequence). CDR3 length: 15 amino acids. CDR3 amino acids: CASSYSGTPNYGYTF. The CDR3, as DNA: TGTGCCAGCAGTTACTCGGGGACACCTAACTATGGCTACACCTTC.

The rearrangement joins TRBV6-6 to TRBJ1-3; D remains unclear. This CDR3 contains 14 residues. Germline V gene data show CDR1 as MNHNY and CDR2 as SVGAGI (reference sequence). V dropped 6 bases and J dropped 0 bases, with 9 bases sitting between them. The CDR3 DNA reads TGTGCCAGCAGACAGTCGAACTCTGGAAACACCATATATTTT. Amino acid sequence: CASRQSNSGNTIYF.

This clone was observed a single time. The same CDR3 also results from other DNA sequences found in this sample. The gene calls are TRBV7-2 and TRBJ1-5, with 9 positions matching TRBD1. V lost 5 bases and J lost 4; bases outside the gene matches: 3. This CDR3 has 14 residues. In germline, CDR1 is SGHTA, CDR2 FQGNSA. The CDR3 region is CASSIDRGNQPQHF. CDR3 nucleotides: TGTGCCAGCAGCATAGACAGGGGGAATCAGCCCCAGCATTTT.

This chain connects TRBV28 to TRBJ2-1, with unresolved D. The CDR3 loop spans 16 amino acids. The germline V and J ends were trimmed by 5 bases and 0 bases, with 14 bases remaining between them. The germline V gene has CDR1 MDHEN and CDR2 SYDVKM. CDR3 in amino acids: CASSTRRLRSYNEQFF. The CDR3 nucleotides are TGTGCCAGCAGTACAAGACGGTTACGCTCCTACAATGAGCAGTTCTTC.

The rearrangement links TRBV5-1 to TRBJ2-1; tentatively, D is TRBD2 (5 bases). Per the germline V gene, CDR1 is SGHRS and CDR2 is YFSETQ. CDR3 length: 16 residues. V lost 2 bases to trimming and J lost 5 bases, with 17 bases between them. The CDR3 DNA sequence: TGCGCCAGCAGCTTAAGAATGCTAGCTGGGCACAATGAGCAGTTCTTC. Translating gives CASSLRMLAGHNEQFF.